The 12 T cell receptor beta chains below come from one sample, sequenced in a study of blood T cell repertoires in COVID-19. The assay was immunoSEQ multiplex PCR, and TCRdb's table has in-frame clones only and misses some. Of 90,000 to 110,000 clones listed, 65% to 80% were seen once; the top ten hold approximately 20%. Sequenced material: peripheral blood. The origin of the receptors is a woman aged 70 to 79 with acute or convalescent COVID-19.

The chain couples TRBV7-2 to TRBJ1-5; a weak D match, TRBD1 (6 bases). Germline CDR1 SGHTA, CDR2 FQGNSA. Trimming cost V 1 base and J 9 bases, with 13 bases left between them. This CDR3 has 14 residues. Here the CDR3 DNA reads TGTGCCAGCAGCTTAGAGGGGGAGCAGGGGCCCCAGCATTTT. It translates to CASSLEGEQGPQHF.

V gene TRBV7-9 combines with J gene TRBJ2-1; 11 bases are shared with TRBD2. CDR3 size: 15 residues. With V trimmed by 5 bases and J by 9 bases, 9 bases remained unmatched. Germline CDR1 and CDR2: SEHNR and FQNEAQ (reference sequence). The CDR3 protein is CASSREILAGAEQFF. For the CDR3, the DNA is TGTGCCAGCAGCCGCGAGATACTAGCGGGGGCTGAGCAGTTCTTC.

The rearrangement links TRBV18 to TRBJ1-6; the D gene is possibly TRBD1 (5 bases). The CDR3 contains 16 residues. With 3 bases removed from V and 5 bases from J, the gap between germline ends came to 14 bases. Per germline, CDR1 KGHSH and CDR2 LQKENI. The CDR3 coding sequence is TGTGCCAGCTCACCCCAGGGCAACGTCGATAATTCACCCCTCCACTTT. This encodes CASSPQGNVDNSPLHF.

This clone was counted ten times or more. The gene calls are TRBV29-1 and TRBJ1-2; 10 bases align to TRBD1. Per the germline V gene, CDR1 is SQVTM and CDR2 is ANQGSEA. The J segment lost 4 bases and the V segment lost 4 bases, leaving 6 bases of the junction unmatched. CDR3 length equals 14 residues. The CDR3 bases are TGCAGCGTTGCGTGGACAGGGGGTTTCTATGGCTACACCTTC. Residues: CSVAWTGGFYGYTF.

Ten or more counts support this clone. This chain uses TRBV6-4 with TRBJ2-3; D unclear. Germline V gene sequence: CDR1 MRHNA, CDR2 SNTAGT. Deletions cut 5 bases from V and 1 base from J, with 7 bases between. There are 13 residues in the CDR3. The CDR3: CASSNSGTDTQYF. The CDR3 bases are TGTGCCAGCAGTAATTCGGGCACAGATACGCAGTATTTT.

This clone was seen only a few times. This rearrangement joins TRBV11-3 to TRBJ2-2, with 9 positions matching TRBD1. The CDR3 is made up of 18 amino acids. Germline values: CDR1 SGHNT, CDR2 YENEEA. Unmatched junction bases numbered 11, after V lost 6 bases and J lost 0 bases. CDR3 loop: CASSPTRDRDPNTGELFF. CDR3 sequence (DNA): TGTGCCAGCAGTCCTACCCGGGACAGGGACCCGAACACCGGGGAGCTGTTTTTT.

The gene calls are TRBV6-5 and TRBJ1-2, with 7 bases aligning to TRBD1. Trimming at V came to 8 bases and at J to 0 bases, leaving 9 bases not matched to a gene. This CDR3 has 15 amino acids. Germline lookup yields CDR1 MNHEY and CDR2 SVGAGI. The CDR3 loop is CASAKWGTANYGYTF. CDR3 nucleotides: TGTGCCAGCGCGAAGTGGGGGACAGCTAACTATGGCTACACCTTC.

The genes are TRBV2 and TRBJ2-3; TRBD2 matches 13 bases. This CDR3 has 16 residues. The trim removed 2 bases at V and 6 bases at J, leaving 5 bases unmatched. Germline CDR1 is SNHLY and CDR2 is FYNNEI. The CDR3 region is CASSETSGGVGDTQYF. The CDR3 DNA is TGTGCCAGCAGTGAAACTAGCGGGGGGGTTGGTGATACGCAGTATTTT.

The genes are TRBV3-1 (or the pseudogene TRBV3-2) and TRBJ2-3, with 8 positions matching TRBD1. Germline values: CDR1 LGHDT, CDR2 YNNKEL (reference sequence). Trimming cost V 1 base and J 5 bases; bases outside gene matches: 5. There are 15 residues in the CDR3. The CDR3 is CASSQVQGAGDTQYF. The CDR3 bases are TGTGCCAGCAGCCAAGTTCAGGGGGCCGGAGATACGCAGTATTTT.

The chain combines TRBV19 with TRBJ1-1, with a tentative D call TRBD1 (5 bases). CDR3 length: 14 residues. CDR1 and CDR2 (germline): LNHDA, SQIVND (reference sequence). V was clipped by 7 bases and J by 6 bases, with 18 bases between them. CDR3 sequence (DNA): TGTGCCAGTAAAGTCGTTGGCAGGGCCCCTGAAGCTTTCTTT. Encoded protein: CASKVVGRAPEAFF. Complete variable domain (other parts from reference TRBV19 and TRBJ1-1): DGGITQSPKYLFRKEGQNVTLSCEQNLNHDAMYWYRQDPGQGLRLIYYSQIVNDFQKGDIAEGYSVSREKKESFPLTVTSAQKNPTAFYLCASKVVGRAPEAFFGQGTRLTVV.

A single count supports this clone. This chain links TRBV28 with TRBJ1-6, with a weak D call TRBD1 (6 bases). CDR3 size: 13 residues. Germline V gives CDR1 MDHEN, CDR2 SYDVKM. V lost 7 bases to trimming and J lost 6 bases, with 10 bases between them. In DNA, the CDR3 is TGTGCCAGCACGGACAGCAGTAATTCACCCCTCCACTTT. Translating it yields CASTDSSNSPLHF.

In this sample, this clone turned up a few times. The V gene is TRBV24-1, the J gene TRBJ2-1; TRBD1 matches 7 bases. The germline V gene has CDR1 KGHDR and CDR2 SFDVKD. The J segment lost 7 bases and the V segment lost 5 bases, leaving 10 bases of the junction unmatched. This CDR3 is 15 amino acids long. The CDR3, as DNA: TGTGCCACCAGTGGGATGACAGGGATAAAAAATGAGCAGTTCTTC. Protein product: CATSGMTGIKNEQFF.